A single TCR beta chain is shown here with its context. As yet, its antigen is unknown. The sample belongs to a study of chemoradiotherapy in HPV16-positive cancers. The repertoire was sequenced with immunoSEQ multiplex PCR; TCRdb's copy has only in-frame clones and lacks some. Here the sample spans some 4,700 clones, around 80% being singletons. CDR1 KGHSH and CDR2 LQKENI come from the germline V gene. This CDR3 has 14 amino acids. The V end was cut by 0 bases, the J end by 6 bases, with 9 bases between. Findings and limits, study-wide: Non-HPV-specific T cells did not expand in tumors during treatment, whereas candidate HPV-specific clones and E7-related motifs did. HPV-responsive T-cell expansion during chemoradiotherapy was linked to improved recurrence-free survival in HPV16-positive patients. HPV-specific T cells were functionally defined from only a couple of HPV16-positive patients.

The chain uses TRBV18 and TRBJ2-1; D tentatively fits TRBD1 or TRBD2 (6 bases each). This sample comprised tumor tissue, obtained from a patient who underwent chemoradiotherapy. The origin of this receptor is a human donor with HPV-associated anogenital cancer. The CDR3 region has the DNA TGTGCCAGCTCACCACCCGGGGGCGGCAATGAGCAGTTCTTC. Its translation: CASSPPGGGNEQFF.